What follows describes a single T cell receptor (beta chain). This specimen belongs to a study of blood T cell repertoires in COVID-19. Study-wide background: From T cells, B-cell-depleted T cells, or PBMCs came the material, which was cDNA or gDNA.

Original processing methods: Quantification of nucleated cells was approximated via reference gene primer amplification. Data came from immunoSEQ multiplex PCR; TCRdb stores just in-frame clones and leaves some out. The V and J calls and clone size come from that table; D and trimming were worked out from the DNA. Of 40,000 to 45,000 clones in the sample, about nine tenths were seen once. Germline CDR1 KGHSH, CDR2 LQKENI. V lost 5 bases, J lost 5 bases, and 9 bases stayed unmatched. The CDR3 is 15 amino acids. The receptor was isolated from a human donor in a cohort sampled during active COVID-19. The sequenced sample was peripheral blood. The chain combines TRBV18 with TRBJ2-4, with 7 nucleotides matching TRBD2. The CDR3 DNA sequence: TGTGCCAGCTCAGAGATCCAGGGAGGGGAAAACATTCAGTACTTC. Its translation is CASSEIQGGENIQYF.